One sample yielded the 9 T cell receptor beta chains listed below, sequenced in a study of T cell repertoires in ileal Crohn's disease. TCRdb's table, derived via immunoSEQ multiplex PCR, lists solely in-frame clones and lacks some. The sample includes around 610 clones, about 80% of them seen just once. Sample: ileal tissue. The receptors were sampled from an adult with Crohn's disease.

This sequence joins TRBV4-1 and TRBJ2-7; 7 bases map to TRBD1. Germline lookup yields CDR1 MGHRA and CDR2 YSYEKL. The CDR3 has 15 residues. J was trimmed by 3 bases and V by 3 bases; bases with no gene match: 8. The CDR3 loop is CASSHGTEALYEQYV. CDR3 nucleotide sequence: TGCGCCAGCAGCCATGGGACAGAAGCCCTCTACGAGCAGTACGTC.

This chain uses TRBV7-8 with TRBJ2-3; TRBD1 matches at 11 bases. This CDR3 comprises 17 residues. V dropped 5 bases and J dropped 3; count of bases not matched to a gene: 10. CDR1 is SGHVS and CDR2 is FQNEAQ in the germline V gene. This CDR3 is CASSPQIGDRGTDTQYF. Written as DNA, the CDR3 is TGTGCCAGCAGCCCTCAGATAGGGGACAGGGGGACAGATACGCAGTATTTT. Supplemented by reference TRBV7-8 and TRBJ2-3, the full variable domain reads GAGVSQSPRYKVAKRGQDVALRCDPISGHVSLFWYQQALGQGPEFLTYFQNEAQLDKSGLPSDRFFAERPEGSVSTLKIQRTQQEDSAVYLCASSPQIGDRGTDTQYFGPGTRLTVL.

The genes are TRBV29-1 and TRBJ2-3; 9 nucleotides agree with TRBD2. This CDR3 spans 16 amino acids. In germline, CDR1 is SQVTM, CDR2 ANQGSEA. Losses at the gene ends were 3 bases for V and 3 bases for J; bases not matched to a gene: 10. The CDR3, as DNA: TGCAGCGTTGACACGACTAGCGGCGGAGATACAGATACGCAGTATTTT. Protein sequence: CSVDTTSGGDTDTQYF.

The chain carries TRBV13 and TRBJ2-4, with 10 positions matching TRBD1. This CDR3 spans 16 amino acids. V gave up 2 bases and J gave up 6 bases; unmatched junction bases: 7. The V gene's germline CDR1 is PRHDT and CDR2 FYEKMQ (reference sequence). The CDR3 is CASSLPSGQGVNIQYF. CDR3 sequence (DNA): TGTGCCAGCAGCTTACCCTCAGGACAGGGGGTAAACATTCAGTACTTC.

This clone was observed once. The chain is built from TRBV4-3 and TRBJ2-7; 8 nucleotides align to TRBD1. The germline V gene has CDR1 LGHNA and CDR2 YSLEER. With 2 bases clipped from V and 4 bases from J, the junction kept 10 bases outside the gene matches. The CDR3 consists of 16 residues. The CDR3, as DNA: TGCGCCAGCAGCCAAATGACAGGGGATTCATCTTACGAGCAGTACTTC. This gives the protein CASSQMTGDSSYEQYF.

The chain combines TRBV5-5 with TRBJ2-1, with 8 bases aligning to TRBD2. Germline-derived CDR1 and CDR2 are SGHKS and YYEKEE (reference sequence). V gave up 1 base and J gave up 4 bases; unmatched junction bases: 7. The CDR3 runs to 16 residues. The CDR3, as DNA: TGTGCCAGCAGCTTGCGCGGGGGGAGGCTTTACAATGAGCAGTTCTTC. Encoded protein: CASSLRGGRLYNEQFF.

CDR3 sequence: CASSPYPWRYNEQFF. CDR3 DNA sequence: TGTGCCAGCAGCCCCTACCCGTGGAGGTACAATGAGCAGTTCTTC. The genes are TRBV4-2 and TRBJ2-1, with D possibly being TRBD2 (5 bases). Looked up from germline, CDR1 is LGHNA and CDR2 is YNFKEQ. The CDR3 extends over 15 amino acids. Trimming shortened V by 4 bases and J by 4 bases, and 14 bases separated the two germline ends.

V and J are TRBV13 and TRBJ2-4, with 11 bases that match TRBD2. CDR1 and CDR2 (germline): PRHDT, FYEKMQ (reference sequence). CDR3 length: 15 residues. J lost 15 bases, V lost 5 bases, and 15 bases had no gene match. In nucleotides, the CDR3 is TGTGCCAGCAGCCCCCGAGGTAGCGGGGGGGCCGTGTTGTACTTC. It translates to CASSPRGSGGAVLYF.

There are a few counts of this clone. J is TRBJ2-4 and V is TRBV5-1, with D unresolved. V was trimmed by 0 bases and J by 5 bases, leaving 12 bases between them. Germline V lookup: CDR1 SGHRS, CDR2 YFSETQ. The CDR3 has 15 residues. The CDR3 protein is CASSLATAPQNIQYF. In nucleotides, the CDR3 is TGCGCCAGCAGCTTGGCTACAGCCCCCCAAAACATTCAGTACTTC.